The T cell receptor beta chain under discussion was sequenced for a study of radiation and T cells in renal cell carcinoma. Trimming stripped 3 bases from V and 3 bases from J, with 7 bases between. This CDR3 is built from 13 residues. CDR1 is SGHRS and CDR2 is YFSETQ in the germline V gene. Time point: blood 4 weeks post-SBRT, at nephrectomy. Treatment in this sample: 15 Gy SBRT to primary tumor, nephrectomy 4 weeks later. Nephrectomy followed 15 Gy stereotactic body radiation by 4 weeks. Measured with immunoSEQ multiplex PCR; TCRdb has only the in-frame clones, and not every one. The table includes around 170,000 clones, 88% detected once.

This chain uses TRBV5-1 with TRBJ1-3, with a possible D match to TRBD1 (6 bases). This receptor was obtained from a woman in her forties or fifties with renal cell carcinoma. Sequenced here: blood, sampled from a patient whose treatment included radiotherapy and nephrectomy. CDR3 DNA: TGCGCCAGCAGCTGGGACATTGGAAACACCATATATTTT. Amino acids: CASSWDIGNTIYF.